Listed here are 4 T cell receptor beta chains from one sample, sequenced in a study of OX40 agonist ivuxolimab in advanced cancers. Library preparation employed the immunoSEQ multiplex PCR assay. TCRdb mirrors the immuneACCESS table, restricted to in-frame sequences. Some clones are absent from its copies; in checked studies, under half trace to an unresolved V gene, and the reason for the others is unknown. The sample yields about 79,000 clones; approximately 91% were counted once. The top ten clones comprise approximately 7% of the sample. The material was CD4+ or CD8+ T cells sorted from blood, obtained in a trial of the OX40 agonist ivuxolimab. The receptors were sampled from an adult with an advanced solid tumor such as melanoma, head and neck, liver or kidney cancer.

This chain connects TRBV5-3 to TRBJ1-1; no clear D. TRBV5-3 is an ORF; its function is uncertain. V was pared by 0 bases and J by 5 bases, with 5 bases between. The length of the CDR3 is 12 residues. The CDR3 coding sequence is TGTGCCAGAAGCTTGGCGGGTACTGAAGCTTTCTTT. The encoded protein is CARSLAGTEAFF.

V usage is TRBV25-1 and J usage is TRBJ2-7; 9 bases align to TRBD1. J lost 4 bases, V lost 4 bases, and 8 bases had no gene match. This CDR3 contains 15 residues. CDR1 and CDR2 from the germline V gene are MGHDK and SYGVNS. CDR3 DNA: TGTGCCAGCAGTGTTCGTCGACAGGGGGTGTACGAGCAGTACTTC. Its translation is CASSVRRQGVYEQYF.

This clone was recorded once. The chain is built from TRBV7-8 and TRBJ2-5; TRBD1 might be the D (5 bases). The CDR3 loop spans 14 amino acids. Trimming stripped 6 bases from V and 5 bases from J, with 16 bases between. CDR1 and CDR2 from the germline V gene are SGHVS and FQNEAQ. The CDR3 sequence is CASRLEGVRETQYF. For the CDR3, the DNA is TGTGCCAGCAGATTGGAAGGGGTCCGGGAGACCCAGTACTTC.

With regard to this clone: An end of the junction differs from the germline gene, which may be a read error. The rearrangement joins TRBV28 to TRBJ2-5; 14 nucleotides align to TRBD2. The CDR3 has 16 residues. CDR1 and CDR2 from the germline V gene are MDHEN and SYDVKM. The CDR3 DNA sequence: TGTGCCAGCAGTTCCCGGACTAGCGGGAGGCAAGGGACCCAGTACTTC. Its protein product is CASSSRTSGRQGTQYF.